This T cell receptor beta chain was sequenced during a study of cytomegalovirus exposure and HLA in healthy donors. Study observations and caveats: Excluded were some V segments that proved indistinguishable, including TRBV6-2 and TRBV6-3. In a later analysis, parvovirus B19, influenza, CMV and Epstein-Barr virus appeared linked to several top co-occurrence clusters.

As concerns this clone: Its antigen is currently unknown.

Trimming removed 3 bases from V and 3 bases from J, with 6 bases in between. CDR1 is KGHSH, CDR2 LQKENI, per germline. This CDR3 spans 12 amino acids. The PCR employed 60 Vbeta primers together with 13 Jbeta primers. Method: immunoSEQ multiplex PCR; TCRdb's copy keeps in-frame clones and lacks some. The sample holds 150,000 to 200,000 clones, over 65% seen once. The TCR comes from a young woman in good health and CMV-seronegative. J is TRBJ2-7 and V is TRBV18; maybe TRBD2 (6 bases). The specimen was PBMCs. CDR3 bases: TGTGCCAGCTCACCCGGGGGCTACGAGCAGTACTTC. Its protein is CASSPGGYEQYF.